In this sample, the clone carrying this TCR beta chain turned up many times. Its cognate antigen is unknown. These data are taken from a study of T cells in Graves' hyperthyroidism and ophthalmopathy. Graves' hyperthyroidism is called stable when ophthalmopathy does not progress within 18 months. The investigators amplified TCR beta CDR3 regions from RNA transcripts. Researchers ran a first-round RT-PCR on the TCR CDR3 using the HTBI primer set. TCRdb reprocessed the multiplex PCR reads via MiXCR and lists one record per CDR3 protein. The sample has about 560,000 distinct CDR3 sequences, approximately 14% seen once. Trimming pared 4 bases from V and 7 bases from J, leaving 7 bases between. The V gene's germline CDR1 is LGHDT and CDR2 YNNKEL (reference sequence). This CDR3 spans 12 amino acids. The study, taken as a whole, reports: It was a median around 6 months before onset that the model predicted ophthalmopathy. Expanded thyroid clonotypes (above 0.001) were mostly also found in blood.

The receptor comes from a woman aged 40 to 55 with Graves' hyperthyroidism. The sample consisted of blood. The chain employs TRBV3-1 and TRBJ2-2; D remains ambiguous. This chain's CDR3 is CASSLYDGELFF. In DNA, the CDR3 is TGTGCCAGCAGCCTGTATGACGGGGAGCTGTTTTTT.